The 25 T cell receptor beta chains below all came from one sample that was sequenced in a study of blood T cell repertoires in COVID-19. TCRdb's table, derived via immunoSEQ multiplex PCR, lists solely in-frame clones and lacks some. The sample includes roughly 91,000 clones, more than 75% of them seen just once. Sequencing was carried out using peripheral blood. The receptor set was obtained from a man between 65 and 85 years old with acute or convalescent COVID-19.

This chain uses TRBV15 with TRBJ2-5; 10 positions match TRBD1. The CDR3 spans 15 residues. Germline assignment: CDR1 LNHNV and CDR2 YYDKDF (reference sequence). The trim removed 5 bases at V and 5 bases at J, leaving 8 bases unmatched. CDR3 nucleotides: TGTGCCACCAGCGTAAGGACAGGGGGTGAGGAGACCCAGTACTTC. As protein: CATSVRTGGEETQYF.

The chain links TRBV25-1 to TRBJ1-1; 9 bases are a match to TRBD1. Germline V gene data show CDR1 as MGHDK and CDR2 as SYGVNS. This CDR3 comprises 12 residues. Trimming took 8 bases from V and 7 from J; bases not matched to a gene: 5. The CDR3 loop is CASGATGGEAFF. CDR3 nucleotide sequence: TGTGCCAGCGGGGCGACAGGGGGTGAAGCTTTCTTT.

In DNA, the CDR3 is TGTGCCAGCAGTTTACGACAGTCCTATGGCTACACCTTC. Translated: CASSLRQSYGYTF. The chain has TRBV28 and TRBJ1-2, with a possible D match to TRBD1 (5 bases). CDR1 and CDR2 (germline): MDHEN, SYDVKM. This CDR3 is built from 13 residues. V lost 2 bases and J lost 4, with 8 bases in between.

The CDR3 bases are TGTGCCACCGGATACAGGGACGGCTACACCTTC. Translation: CATGYRDGYTF. This rearrangement joins TRBV24-1 to TRBJ1-2; D is perhaps TRBD1 (6 bases). The CDR3 contains 11 residues. The V gene lost 9 bases and the J gene lost 8 bases, with 12 bases spanning the gap. Germline CDR1 reads KGHDR; CDR2 reads SFDVKD.

The chain joins TRBV28 to TRBJ1-4, with D possibly matching TRBD1 (6 bases). CDR1 MDHEN and CDR2 SYDVKM come from the germline V gene. V was shortened by 5 bases and J by 4 bases, with 17 bases between the two germline ends. The CDR3 length is 16 residues. The CDR3 region has the DNA TGTGCCAGCAGTATCCGTACTCAGGGGATTAATGAAAAACTGTTTTTT. It translates to CASSIRTQGINEKLFF.

V gene TRBV30 combines with J gene TRBJ1-5; TRBD1 matches 8 bases. J was trimmed by 6 bases and V by 0 bases; bases with no gene match: 4. This CDR3 region has 14 residues. Per germline, CDR1 GTSNPN and CDR2 SVGIG (reference sequence). CDR3 sequence: CAWSVGQGGQPQHF. CDR3 coding DNA: TGTGCCTGGAGTGTCGGACAGGGAGGTCAGCCCCAGCATTTT.

The rearrangement joins TRBV4-1 to TRBJ1-4, with D perhaps matching TRBD1 (6 bases). The V end was cut by 0 bases, the J end by 5 bases, with 13 bases between. Germline-derived CDR1 and CDR2 are MGHRA and YSYEKL. The length of the CDR3 is 16 residues. CDR3 nucleotide sequence: TGCGCCAGCAGCCAAGATATCGGGCAGGGGAATGAAAAACTGTTTTTT. Protein: CASSQDIGQGNEKLFF.

This clone occurred once. The chain has TRBV29-1 and TRBJ1-5; D not resolved. Germline CDR1 reads SQVTM; CDR2 reads ANQGSEA. The CDR3 contains 13 residues. Trimming shortened V by 5 bases and J by 7 bases, and 15 bases separated the two germline ends. CDR3: CSVLGLLGQPQHF. The CDR3 DNA is TGCAGCGTTCTAGGACTTTTAGGACAGCCCCAGCATTTT.

This clone was seen ten or more times. The rearrangement links TRBV18 to TRBJ1-1, with D possibly TRBD1 on 6 matching bases. Between the trimmed V and J ends, which lost 1 base and 1 base, there was a span of 10 bases. The CDR3 is 15 amino acids. Germline CDR1 is KGHSH and CDR2 is LQKENI. Here the CDR3 reads CASSPLPGENTEAFF. CDR3 nucleotides: TGTGCCAGCTCACCACTCCCAGGGGAGAACACTGAAGCTTTCTTT.

V usage is TRBV15 and J usage is TRBJ1-2; 7 bases fit TRBD1. The V gene's germline CDR1 is LNHNV and CDR2 YYDKDF (reference sequence). V was clipped by 1 base and J by 4 bases; unmatched bases: 6. This CDR3 comprises 15 residues. Here the CDR3 reads CATSRAVGQSYGYTF. As DNA, the CDR3 is TGTGCCACCAGCAGAGCCGTGGGACAGTCCTATGGCTACACCTTC.

The table lists this clone with a few counts. V is TRBV3-1 (or the pseudogene TRBV3-2) and J is TRBJ1-3; 12 bases map to TRBD1. Germline loops: CDR1 LGHDT, CDR2 YNNKEL (reference sequence). V was pared by 4 bases and J by 3 bases, with 10 bases of the junction left unmatched. The CDR3 covers 18 residues. CDR3 in amino acids: CASSRLGTGGAGGNTIYF. For the CDR3, the DNA is TGTGCCAGCAGCCGGTTAGGGACAGGGGGCGCAGGTGGAAACACCATATATTTT.

J is TRBJ1-1 and V is TRBV5-4, with D unresolved. The V gene lost 0 bases and the J gene lost 1 base, with 4 bases spanning the gap. The CDR3 spans 13 residues. The germline gives CDR1 SGHNT, CDR2 YYREEE (reference sequence). The CDR3 DNA reads as TGTGCCAGCAGCTTGGGGCCGAACACTGAAGCTTTCTTT. Translating gives CASSLGPNTEAFF.

The DNA of the CDR3 is TGTGCCAGCAGCCTCCCGGGACTAGCGGGGGCCGACACAGATACGCAGTATTTT. It specifies CASSLPGLAGADTDTQYF. This sequence joins TRBV7-2 and TRBJ2-3; 14 bases line up with TRBD2. V lost 5 bases to trimming and J lost 2 bases; unmatched junction nucleotides: 9. CDR3 length equals 18 residues. The germline V gene encodes CDR1 SGHTA and CDR2 FQGNSA.

The chain combines TRBV18 with TRBJ1-1; weak D call: TRBD1 (5 bases). The CDR3 has 15 amino acids. Germline-derived CDR1 and CDR2 are KGHSH and LQKENI. V lost 3 bases and J lost 10, with 21 bases in between. The CDR3 loop is CASSPSIRGSEVAFF. For the CDR3, the DNA is TGTGCCAGCTCACCCTCCATTCGGGGGAGTGAGGTAGCTTTCTTT.

The chain employs TRBV12-3 or TRBV12-4 and TRBJ2-1; D gene ambiguous. The CDR3 has 13 residues. Deletions cut 1 base from V and 4 bases from J, with 5 bases between. CDR3 loop: CASSLGGYNEQFF. The CDR3 DNA is TGTGCCAGCAGTTTAGGAGGATACAATGAGCAGTTCTTC.

V usage is TRBV24-1 and J usage is TRBJ2-3, with TRBD2 matching 7 bases. CDR1 KGHDR and CDR2 SFDVKD come from the germline V gene. J gave up 0 bases and V 3 bases, and 5 bases lay outside the gene matches. CDR3 size: 16 residues. CDR3 amino acids: CATSDQLASSTDTQYF. The CDR3 DNA follows: TGTGCCACCAGTGATCAACTAGCGTCTAGCACAGATACGCAGTATTTT.

The chain links TRBV14 to TRBJ2-1, with D possibly being TRBD1 (6 bases). The CDR3 is made up of 14 amino acids. V was clipped by 2 bases and J by 3 bases, with 8 bases between them. CDR1 and CDR2 from the germline V gene are SGHDN and FVKESK. The CDR3 DNA reads TGTGCCAGCAGCCAACAGGGGTACTACAATGAGCAGTTCTTC. Residues: CASSQQGYYNEQFF.

The chain combines TRBV12-5 with TRBJ1-5, with 7 positions matching TRBD1. The germline gives CDR1 LGHNT, CDR2 FRNRAP. This CDR3 is built from 16 residues. J gave up 2 bases and V 3 bases, and 7 bases lay outside the gene matches. CDR3 loop: CASGFTGEIGNQPQHF. The CDR3 nucleotides are TGTGCTAGTGGTTTTACAGGGGAAATAGGCAATCAGCCCCAGCATTTT.

The chain has TRBV30 and TRBJ1-5; 9 nucleotides line up with TRBD1. The junction had 1 base not matched to a gene; V was cut back by 2 bases and J by 2 bases. This CDR3 contains 14 residues. CDR1 and CDR2 from the germline V gene are GTSNPN and SVGIG (reference sequence). The CDR3 loop is CAWSRDRGNQPQHF. The CDR3 DNA sequence: TGTGCCTGGAGTAGGGACAGGGGCAATCAGCCCCAGCATTTT. Together with reference TRBV30 and TRBJ1-5, the CDR3 gives the full variable domain: SQTIHQWPATLVQPVGSPLSLECTVEGTSNPNLYWYRQAAGRGLQLLFYSVGIGQISSEVPQNLSASRPQDRQFILSSKKLLLSDSGFYLCAWSRDRGNQPQHFGDGTRLSIL.

This clone occurred once. This rearrangement joins TRBV19 to TRBJ1-5; 9 nucleotides match TRBD1. The CDR3 totals 14 residues. Germline-derived CDR1 and CDR2 are LNHDA and SQIVND (reference sequence). Losses at the gene ends were 7 bases for V and 7 bases for J; bases not matched to a gene: 8. The CDR3 loop reads CASTGTGRGQPQHF. CDR3 coding DNA: TGTGCCAGTACCGGGACAGGGAGGGGACAGCCCCAGCATTTT.

This chain connects TRBV7-2 to TRBJ2-1; D ambiguous. From germline, CDR1 is SGHTA and CDR2 FQGNSA. Trimming removed 0 bases at V and 0 bases at J, with 6 bases between. The CDR3 is 15 amino acids. The CDR3 DNA reads as TGTGCCAGCAGCTTAGCGCTCGGCTCCTACAATGAGCAGTTCTTC. The encoded protein is CASSLALGSYNEQFF.

The chain recombines TRBV27 with TRBJ2-5, with 11 bases aligning to TRBD1. Trimming cost V 1 base and J 7 bases; bases outside gene matches: 5. CDR3 length equals 15 residues. CDR1 and CDR2 from the germline V gene are MNHEY and SMNVEV (reference sequence). The CDR3 sequence is CASSLLDRGRGTQYF. In DNA, the CDR3 is TGTGCCAGCAGTTTATTGGACAGGGGGCGTGGGACCCAGTACTTC.

The chain employs TRBV30 and TRBJ1-2, with D uncertain. Germline V lookup: CDR1 GTSNPN, CDR2 SVGIG (reference sequence). The CDR3 totals 12 residues. V was shortened by 0 bases and J by 9 bases, with 11 bases between the two germline ends. For the CDR3, the DNA is TGTGCCTGGAGTGTATCCCGGGATAGCTACACCTTC. Its translation is CAWSVSRDSYTF.

The chain couples TRBV9 to TRBJ2-7; TRBD2 agrees at 9 bases. CDR1 and CDR2 from the germline V gene are SGDLS and YYNGEE. V shed 3 bases, J shed 2 bases, and the junction held 6 bases outside the gene matches. The CDR3 has 15 residues. CDR3 in amino acids: CASSAGTSSTYEQYF. In DNA, the CDR3 is TGTGCCAGCAGCGCCGGGACTAGCTCTACCTACGAGCAGTACTTC.

This clone came up a few times. The chain links TRBV5-1 to TRBJ1-2, with 9 bases identical to TRBD1. V lost 4 bases and J lost 4; bases outside the gene matches: 8. Germline CDR1 is SGHRS and CDR2 is YFSETQ. CDR3 length equals 15 residues. The CDR3 is CASSRQGDGGYGYTF. For the CDR3, the DNA is TGCGCCAGCAGCCGACAGGGGGATGGAGGCTATGGCTACACCTTC.